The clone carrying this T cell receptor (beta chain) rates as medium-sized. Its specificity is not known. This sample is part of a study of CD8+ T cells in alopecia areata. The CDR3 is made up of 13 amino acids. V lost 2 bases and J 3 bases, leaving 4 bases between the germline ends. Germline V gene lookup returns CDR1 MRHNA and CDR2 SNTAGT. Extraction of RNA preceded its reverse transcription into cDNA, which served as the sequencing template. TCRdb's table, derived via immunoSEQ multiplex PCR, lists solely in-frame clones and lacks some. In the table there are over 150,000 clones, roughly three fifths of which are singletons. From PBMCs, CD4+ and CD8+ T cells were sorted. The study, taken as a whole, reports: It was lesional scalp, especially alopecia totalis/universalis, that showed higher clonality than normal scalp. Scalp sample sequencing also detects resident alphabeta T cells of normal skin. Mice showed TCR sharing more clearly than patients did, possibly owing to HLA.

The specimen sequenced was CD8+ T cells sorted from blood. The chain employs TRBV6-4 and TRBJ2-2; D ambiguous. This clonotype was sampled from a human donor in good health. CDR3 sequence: CASSDGDTGELFF. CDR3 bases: TGTGCCAGCAGTGACGGGGACACCGGGGAGCTGTTTTTT.